The clone carrying this T cell receptor (beta chain) showed up just a few times. Antigen specificity is unknown. The data derive from a study of identical twins. Study-wide findings and caveats: Twins' surplus sharing was weaker for beta out-of-frame sequences. The study found that models underestimated out-of-frame TCR alpha sharing in monozygotic twins. Twin-shared out-of-frame alpha sequences showed excess low generation probability.

A universal primer site came from template switching; cDNA carried unique molecular identifiers. TCRdb independently ran MiXCR on the 5' RACE reads; one entry per CDR3 protein. The sample gives approximately 700,000 distinct CDR3 sequences, roughly 6.2% of which show up once; around 1.9% is in the top ten. CDR1 is SGHTA, CDR2 FQGNSA, per germline. The CDR3 sequence is 14 residues long. V lost 2 bases to trimming and J lost 9 bases; unmatched junction nucleotides: 4. What was sequenced was naive T cells sorted from blood. The chain links TRBV7-2 to TRBJ2-3, with 11 positions matching TRBD2. This TCR was recovered from a man aged 18-30 years in good health. CDR3 sequence (DNA): TGTGCCAGCAGCTTAACTAGCGGGAGCTTAACGCAGTATTTT. This codes for CASSLTSGSLTQYF.